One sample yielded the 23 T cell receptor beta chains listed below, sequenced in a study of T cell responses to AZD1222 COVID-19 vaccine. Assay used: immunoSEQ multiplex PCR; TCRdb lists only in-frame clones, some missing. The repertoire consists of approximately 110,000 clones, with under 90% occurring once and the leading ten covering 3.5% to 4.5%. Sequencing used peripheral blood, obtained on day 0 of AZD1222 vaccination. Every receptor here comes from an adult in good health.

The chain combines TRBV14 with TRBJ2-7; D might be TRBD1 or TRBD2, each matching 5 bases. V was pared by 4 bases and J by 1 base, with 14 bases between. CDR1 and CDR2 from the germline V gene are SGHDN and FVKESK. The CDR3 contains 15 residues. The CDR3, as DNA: TGTGCCAGCAGCCCCTTCCGGGACGGATCCTACGAGCAGTACTTC. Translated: CASSPFRDGSYEQYF.

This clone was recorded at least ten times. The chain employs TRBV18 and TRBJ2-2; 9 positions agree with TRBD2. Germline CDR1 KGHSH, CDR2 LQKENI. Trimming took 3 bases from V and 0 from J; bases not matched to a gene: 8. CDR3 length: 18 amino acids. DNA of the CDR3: TGTGCCAGCTCACCCTCGGCCCCTAGCGGGACGAACACCGGGGAGCTGTTTTTT. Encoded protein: CASSPSAPSGTNTGELFF. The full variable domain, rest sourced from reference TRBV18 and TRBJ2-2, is NAGVMQNPRHLVRRRGQEARLRCSPMKGHSHVYWYRQLPEEGLKFMVYLQKENIIDESGMPKERFSAEFPKEGPSILRIQQVVRGDSAAYFCASSPSAPSGTNTGELFFGEGSRLTVL.

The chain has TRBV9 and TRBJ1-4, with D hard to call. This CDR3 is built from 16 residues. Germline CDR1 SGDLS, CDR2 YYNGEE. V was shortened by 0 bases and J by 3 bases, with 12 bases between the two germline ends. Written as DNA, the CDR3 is TGTGCCAGCAGCGTAGCTTGGGGATTCCCTAATGAAAAACTGTTTTTT. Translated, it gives CASSVAWGFPNEKLFF.

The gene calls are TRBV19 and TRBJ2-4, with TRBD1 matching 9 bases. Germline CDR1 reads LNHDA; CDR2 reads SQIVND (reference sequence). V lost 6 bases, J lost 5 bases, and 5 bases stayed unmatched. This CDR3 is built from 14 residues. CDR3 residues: CASRPGQGQNIQYF. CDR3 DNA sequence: TGTGCCAGTAGACCGGGACAGGGTCAAAACATTCAGTACTTC.

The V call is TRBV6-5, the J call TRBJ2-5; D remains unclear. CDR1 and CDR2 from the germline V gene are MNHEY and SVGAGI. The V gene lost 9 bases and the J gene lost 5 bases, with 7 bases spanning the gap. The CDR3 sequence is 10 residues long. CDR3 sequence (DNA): TGTGCCAGTCTGGACGAGACCCAGTACTTC. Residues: CASLDETQYF.

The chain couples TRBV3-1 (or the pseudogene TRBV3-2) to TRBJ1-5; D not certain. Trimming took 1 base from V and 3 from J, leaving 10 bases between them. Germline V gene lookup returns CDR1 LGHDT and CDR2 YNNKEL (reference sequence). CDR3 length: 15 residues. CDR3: CASSQAHGSNQPQHF. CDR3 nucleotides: TGTGCCAGCAGCCAAGCCCACGGGTCCAATCAGCCCCAGCATTTT.

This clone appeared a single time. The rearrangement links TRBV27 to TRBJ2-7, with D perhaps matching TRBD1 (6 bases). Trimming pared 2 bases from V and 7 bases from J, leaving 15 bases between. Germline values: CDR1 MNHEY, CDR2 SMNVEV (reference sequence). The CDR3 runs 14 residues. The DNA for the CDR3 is TGTGCCAGCAGTTTAAGACAGGACCTACGGGAGCAGTACTTC. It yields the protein CASSLRQDLREQYF.

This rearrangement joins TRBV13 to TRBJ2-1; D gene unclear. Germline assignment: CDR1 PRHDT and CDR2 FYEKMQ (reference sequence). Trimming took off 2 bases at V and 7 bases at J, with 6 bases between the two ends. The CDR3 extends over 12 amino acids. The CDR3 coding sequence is TGTGCCAGCAGCTTATTAGGGAATGAGCAGTTCTTC. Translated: CASSLLGNEQFF.

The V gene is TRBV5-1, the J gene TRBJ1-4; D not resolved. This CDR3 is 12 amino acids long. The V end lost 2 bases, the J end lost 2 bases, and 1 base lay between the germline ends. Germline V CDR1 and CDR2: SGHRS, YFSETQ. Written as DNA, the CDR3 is TGCGCCAGCAGCTTCACTAATGAAAAACTGTTTTTT. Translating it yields CASSFTNEKLFF. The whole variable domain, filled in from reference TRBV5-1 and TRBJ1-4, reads KAGVTQTPRYLIKTRGQQVTLSCSPISGHRSVSWYQQTPGQGLQFLFEYFSETQRNKGNFPGRFSGRQFSNSRSEMNVSTLELGDSALYLCASSFTNEKLFFGSGTQLSVL.

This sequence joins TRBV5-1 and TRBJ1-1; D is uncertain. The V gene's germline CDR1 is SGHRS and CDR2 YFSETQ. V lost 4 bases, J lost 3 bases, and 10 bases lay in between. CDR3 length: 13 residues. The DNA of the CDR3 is TGCGCCAGCAGCACGGGAGAATACACTGAAGCTTTCTTT. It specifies CASSTGEYTEAFF.

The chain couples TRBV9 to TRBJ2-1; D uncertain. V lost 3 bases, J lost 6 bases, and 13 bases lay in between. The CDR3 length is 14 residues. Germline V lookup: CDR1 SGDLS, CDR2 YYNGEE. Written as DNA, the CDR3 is TGTGCCAGCAGCGGGGGTAGAAGAACCAATGAGCAGTTCTTC. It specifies CASSGGRRTNEQFF.

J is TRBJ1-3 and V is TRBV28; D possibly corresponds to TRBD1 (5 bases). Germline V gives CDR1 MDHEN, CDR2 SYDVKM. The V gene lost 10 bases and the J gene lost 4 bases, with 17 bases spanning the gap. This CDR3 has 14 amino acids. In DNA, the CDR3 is TGTGCCACACGAAAAGGGGCAGGGGGAAACACCATATATTTT. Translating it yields CATRKGAGGNTIYF.

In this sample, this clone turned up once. The CDR3 region is CASSWDSADYGYTF. The CDR3 DNA reads as TGTGCCAGCAGTTGGGACAGCGCCGATTATGGCTACACCTTC. The rearrangement uses TRBV6-2 or TRBV6-3 and TRBJ1-2; 7 nucleotides match TRBD1. The CDR3 covers 14 residues. Germline V gives CDR1 MNHEY, CDR2 SVGEGT. V lost 4 bases to trimming and J lost 5 bases; unmatched junction nucleotides: 7.

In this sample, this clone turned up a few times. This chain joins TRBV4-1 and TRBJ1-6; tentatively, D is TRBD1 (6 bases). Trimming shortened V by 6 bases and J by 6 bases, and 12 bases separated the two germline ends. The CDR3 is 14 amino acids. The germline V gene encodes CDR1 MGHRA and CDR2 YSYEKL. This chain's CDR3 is CASRRTATNSPLHF. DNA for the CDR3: TGCGCCAGCAGACGGACAGCGACTAATTCACCCCTCCACTTT.

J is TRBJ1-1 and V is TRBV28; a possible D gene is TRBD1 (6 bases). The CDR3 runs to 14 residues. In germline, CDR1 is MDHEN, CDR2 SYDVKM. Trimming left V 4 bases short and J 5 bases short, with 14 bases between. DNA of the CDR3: TGTGCCAGCAGTTCCCTGGGGGCGGGGACTGAAGCTTTCTTT. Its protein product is CASSSLGAGTEAFF.

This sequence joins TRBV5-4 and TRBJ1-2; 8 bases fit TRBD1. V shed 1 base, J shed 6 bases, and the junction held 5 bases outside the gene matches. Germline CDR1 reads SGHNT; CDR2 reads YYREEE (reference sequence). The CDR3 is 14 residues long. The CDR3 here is CASSLSDRGDGYTF. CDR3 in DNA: TGTGCCAGCAGCTTGTCTGACAGGGGAGATGGCTACACCTTC.

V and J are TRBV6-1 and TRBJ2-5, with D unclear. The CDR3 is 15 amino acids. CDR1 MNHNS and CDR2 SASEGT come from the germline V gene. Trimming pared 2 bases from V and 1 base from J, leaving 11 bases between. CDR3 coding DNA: TGTGCCAGCAGTGAACCTGGACGCCTCCAAGAGACCCAGTACTTC. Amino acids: CASSEPGRLQETQYF.

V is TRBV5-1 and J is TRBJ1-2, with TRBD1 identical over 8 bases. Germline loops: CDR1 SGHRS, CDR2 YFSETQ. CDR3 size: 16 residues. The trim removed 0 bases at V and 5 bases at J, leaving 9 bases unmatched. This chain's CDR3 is CASSLATGQGFYGYTF. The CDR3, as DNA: TGCGCCAGCAGCTTGGCCACAGGACAGGGATTTTATGGCTACACCTTC. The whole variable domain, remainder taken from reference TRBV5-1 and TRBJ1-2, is KAGVTQTPRYLIKTRGQQVTLSCSPISGHRSVSWYQQTPGQGLQFLFEYFSETQRNKGNFPGRFSGRQFSNSRSEMNVSTLELGDSALYLCASSLATGQGFYGYTFGSGTRLTVV.

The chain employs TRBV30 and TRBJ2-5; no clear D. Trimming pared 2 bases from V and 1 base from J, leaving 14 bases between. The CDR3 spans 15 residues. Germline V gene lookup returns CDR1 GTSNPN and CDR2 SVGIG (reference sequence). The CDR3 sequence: CAWSRAADPQETQYF. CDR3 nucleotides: TGTGCCTGGAGTAGGGCGGCAGACCCCCAAGAGACCCAGTACTTC.

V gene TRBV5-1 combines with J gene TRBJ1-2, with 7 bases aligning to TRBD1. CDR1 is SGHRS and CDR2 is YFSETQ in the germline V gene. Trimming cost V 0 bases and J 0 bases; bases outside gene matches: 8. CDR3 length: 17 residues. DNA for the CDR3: TGCGCCAGCAGCTTGGCCGGAGGGGGCGAGGCTAACTATGGCTACACCTTC. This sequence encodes CASSLAGGGEANYGYTF.

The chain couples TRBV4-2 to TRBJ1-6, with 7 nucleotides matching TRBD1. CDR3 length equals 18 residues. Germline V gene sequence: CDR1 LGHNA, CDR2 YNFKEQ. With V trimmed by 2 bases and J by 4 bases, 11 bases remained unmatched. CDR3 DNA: TGTGCCAGCAGCCAAAAACTGGCCGGGACAGCTTATAATTCACCCCTCCACTTT. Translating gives CASSQKLAGTAYNSPLHF.

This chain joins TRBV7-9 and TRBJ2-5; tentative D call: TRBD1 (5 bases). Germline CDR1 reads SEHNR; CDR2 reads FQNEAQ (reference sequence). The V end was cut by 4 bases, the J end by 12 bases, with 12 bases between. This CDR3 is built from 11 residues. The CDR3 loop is CASSSRDREYF. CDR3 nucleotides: TGTGCCAGCAGCTCCAGGGATCGGGAGTACTTC.

The CDR3: CASSLEWTDSPLHF. Written as DNA, the CDR3 is TGTGCCAGCAGCTTAGAATGGACAGATTCACCCCTCCACTTT. This chain connects TRBV7-9 to TRBJ1-6; possible D gene TRBD1, 6 bases. The V gene's germline CDR1 is SEHNR and CDR2 FQNEAQ (reference sequence). The CDR3 spans 14 residues. Trimming pared 1 base from V and 8 bases from J, leaving 9 bases between.